The entry below describes one TCR beta chain. Antigen specificity is unknown. The study sequenced cultured CD4+ T cell DNA using the Oncomine TCR Beta short-read assay. TCRdb itself ran the PCR reads through MiXCR, one entry per CDR3 protein. Seen here are around 11,000 distinct CDR3 sequences, about 38% observed once, and the top ten hold around a tenth. The data were taken from a study of vaccination and CD4 T cells after COVID-19. At the level of the study: Investigators took post-vaccine samples a median 72 days after dose two, within a range of 14 to 241.

Notes on the study in general: Data came from relatively few convalescent patients and lacked early post-infection timepoints.

The treatment: roughly 11-day PBMC culture with coronavirus spike peptide pools or control peptides (ViraFEST assay). This CDR3 comprises 13 residues. The germline V gene has CDR1 SGHRS and CDR2 YFSETQ. Trimming removed 6 bases from V and 1 base from J, with 10 bases in between. The material was CD4+ T cells from blood, cultured in vitro, obtained after SARS-CoV-2 vaccination. This chain joins TRBV5-1 and TRBJ2-5; tentatively, D is TRBD2 (6 bases). The source of this sequence is a human donor who had recovered from COVID-19. This chain's CDR3 is CASTRTTQETQYF. CDR3 DNA: TGCGCCAGCACCAGGACTACCCAAGAGACCCAGTACTTC.